A single T cell receptor beta chain is shown here with its context. As yet, its antigen is unknown. The germline V gene has CDR1 LGHNA and CDR2 YSLEER. The CDR3 is made up of 15 amino acids. V trimming: 3 bases; J trimming: 0 bases; junction bases outside the gene matches: 2. This record comes from a study of blood T cells in healthy people across ages. Alongside a J-beta primer mix, a sample-barcoded 5' primer served in a second PCR lasting about 7 to 12 cycles. TCRdb redid the calling of the 5' RACE reads with MiXCR, one entry per CDR3 protein. The data contain 780,000 or so distinct CDR3 sequences, 45% to 70% of them singletons. Study-level points and caveats: Using unsorted PBMCs precluded a conclusive naive versus antigen-experienced comparison. The study lacked donor CMV status, which possibly confounded expanded clonotype changes.

Every sample had a minimum of 6 million PBMCs isolated. V gene TRBV4-3 combines with J gene TRBJ2-7; TRBD1 matches at 10 bases. The specimen was blood. This TCR was recovered from a man between 35 and 55 years old in good health. CDR3 coding DNA: TGCGCCAGCAGCCACCGGACAGGGGGCTCCTACGAGCAGTACTTC. This sequence encodes CASSHRTGGSYEQYF.